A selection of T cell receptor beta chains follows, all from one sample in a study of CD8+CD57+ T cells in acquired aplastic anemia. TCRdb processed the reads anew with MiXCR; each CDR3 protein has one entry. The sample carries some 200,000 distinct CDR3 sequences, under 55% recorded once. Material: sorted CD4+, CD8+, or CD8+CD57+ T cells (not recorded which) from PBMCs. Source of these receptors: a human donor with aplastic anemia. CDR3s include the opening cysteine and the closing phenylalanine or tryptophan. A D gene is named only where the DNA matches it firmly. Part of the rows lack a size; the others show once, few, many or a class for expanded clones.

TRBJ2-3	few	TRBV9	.	CASSDTRRSYDTQYF	TGTGCCAGCAGCGATACTAGACGGAGCTACGATACGCAGTATTTT
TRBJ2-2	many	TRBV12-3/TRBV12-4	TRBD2	CASSRLAGGAGELFF	TGTGCCAGCAGTAGACTAGCGGGGGGAGCCGGGGAGCTGTTTTTT
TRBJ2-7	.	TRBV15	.	CATSSQHRVRQYF	TGTGCCACCAGCAGCCAACACAGGGTCAGGCAGTACTTC
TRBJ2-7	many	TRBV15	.	CATSRDARVWGNEQYF	TGTGCCACCAGCAGAGATGCTAGGGTTTGGGGTAACGAGCAGTACTTC
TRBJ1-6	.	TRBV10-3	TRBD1	CASSGGGQGSSYNSPLHF	TGTGCCAGCAGTGGGGGGGGACAGGGGAGCTCCTATAATTCACCCCTCCACTTT
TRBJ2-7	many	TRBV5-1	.	CASSLEGGSYEQYF	TGCGCCAGCAGCTTGGAAGGCGGATCCTACGAGCAGTACTTC
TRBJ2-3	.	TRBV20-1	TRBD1	CSASPAGTGGHGDTQYF	TGCAGTGCTAGCCCGGCCGGGACAGGGGGCCATGGAGATACGCAGTATTTT
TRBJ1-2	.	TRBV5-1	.	CASSLSPGTDVIYGYTF	TGCGCCAGCAGCTTGTCACCCGGCACCGATGTTATCTATGGCTACACCTTC
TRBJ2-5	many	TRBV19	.	CASSSRKGETQYF	TGTGCCAGTAGTTCCCGTAAGGGGGAGACCCAGTACTTC
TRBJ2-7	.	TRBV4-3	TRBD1	CASSQGRGLYEQYF	TGCGCCAGCAGCCAAGGCAGGGGGCTGTACGAGCAGTACTTC
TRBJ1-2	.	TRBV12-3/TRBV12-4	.	CASSPLKGRYGYTF	TGTGCCAGCAGTCCGCTGAAGGGGAGGTATGGCTACACCTTC
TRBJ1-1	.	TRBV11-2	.	CASGPEGGGRVAEAFF	TGTGCCAGCGGCCCAGAGGGTGGGGGAAGGGTGGCTGAAGCTTTCTTT
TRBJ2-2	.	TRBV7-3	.	CASSLIANYANTGELFF	TGTGCCAGCAGCCTGATAGCGAACTACGCGAACACCGGGGAGCTGTTTTTT
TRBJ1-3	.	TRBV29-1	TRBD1	CSVTFTGAGNTIYF	TGCAGCGTTACTTTCACAGGGGCTGGAAACACCATATATTTT
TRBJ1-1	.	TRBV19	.	CASSIAGQRDTEAFF	TGTGCCAGTAGTATCGCAGGGCAGAGGGACACTGAAGCTTTCTTT
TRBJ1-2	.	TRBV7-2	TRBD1	CASSTPDHRGEYGYTF	TGTGCCAGCAGTACCCCGGATCACAGGGGAGAGTATGGCTACACCTTC
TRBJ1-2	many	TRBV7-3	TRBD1	CASSFTGQSYGYTF	TGTGCCAGCAGCTTTACGGGACAGAGCTATGGCTACACCTTC
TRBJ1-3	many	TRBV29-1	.	CSVLEPGSTIYF	TGCAGCGTTTTAGAGCCGGGGAGCACCATATATTTT
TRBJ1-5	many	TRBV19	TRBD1	CASSPGDRGLQPQHF	TGTGCCAGTAGTCCAGGGGACAGGGGGCTTCAGCCCCAGCATTTT
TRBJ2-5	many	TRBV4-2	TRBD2	CASSRTSGGGETQYF	TGTGCCAGCAGCCGGACTAGCGGGGGAGGGGAGACCCAGTACTTC
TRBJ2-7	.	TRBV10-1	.	CASSAGTPYEQYF	TGCGCCAGCAGTGCAGGGACCCCCTACGAGCAGTACTTC
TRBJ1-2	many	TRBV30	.	CAWSVPGGYTF	TGTGCCTGGAGTGTACCAGGTGGCTACACCTTC
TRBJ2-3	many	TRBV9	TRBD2	CASSVGPSGGTDTQYF	TGTGCCAGCAGCGTAGGCCCTAGCGGGGGCACAGATACGCAGTATTTT
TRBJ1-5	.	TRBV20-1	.	CSAREGNGANQPQHF	TGCAGTGCTAGAGAAGGGAACGGAGCCAATCAGCCCCAGCATTTT
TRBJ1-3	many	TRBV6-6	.	CASSLLTGRQGNTIYF	TGTGCCAGCAGCCTTCTAACAGGGCGCCAGGGAAACACCATATATTTT
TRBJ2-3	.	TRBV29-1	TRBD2	CSVLKAGGSTDTQYF	TGCAGCGTCCTCAAAGCGGGGGGAAGCACAGATACGCAGTATTTT
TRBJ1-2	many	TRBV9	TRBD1	CASSRQGGYTF	TGTGCCAGCAGCAGACAGGGGGGCTACACCTTC
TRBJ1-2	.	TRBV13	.	CASSPGPTHYGYTF	TGTGCCAGCAGCCCGGGACCTACACACTATGGCTACACCTTC
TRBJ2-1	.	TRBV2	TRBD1	CASTKGQEYEQFF	TGTGCCAGCACCAAAGGACAGGAGTATGAGCAGTTCTTC
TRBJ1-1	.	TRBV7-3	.	CASSFGSGIGTEAFF	TGTGCCAGCAGCTTCGGTTCAGGGATTGGGACTGAAGCTTTCTTT
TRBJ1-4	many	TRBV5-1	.	CASSSAGLSNEKLFF	TGCGCCAGCAGCTCCGCAGGGTTGTCTAATGAAAAACTGTTTTTT
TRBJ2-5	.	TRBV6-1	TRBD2	CASSEWGAGGPGETQYF	TGTGCCAGCAGTGAATGGGGAGCGGGAGGGCCTGGGGAGACCCAGTACTTC
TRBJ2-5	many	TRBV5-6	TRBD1	CASSLVGRGRGETQYF	TGTGCCAGCAGCTTGGTGGGCAGGGGGCGCGGAGAGACCCAGTACTTC
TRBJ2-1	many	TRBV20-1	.	CSVQSWRVYNEQFF	TGCAGTGTTCAGTCGTGGCGCGTTTACAATGAGCAGTTCTTC
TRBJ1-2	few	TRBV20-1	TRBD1	CSAGRRDRESGGYTF	TGCAGTGCTGGGCGCCGGGACAGGGAATCAGGTGGCTACACCTTC
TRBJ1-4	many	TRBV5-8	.	CASSFTGDAGKLFF	TGTGCCAGCAGCTTCACCGGAGATGCGGGAAAACTGTTTTTT
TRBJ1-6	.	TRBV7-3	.	CASSLGGGTSPLHF	TGTGCCAGCAGCTTAGGGGGAGGGACTTCACCCCTCCACTTT
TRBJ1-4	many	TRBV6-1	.	CASGSDHRSGGRLTNEKLFF	TGTGCCAGCGGCTCGGATCACCGTAGCGGGGGGCGTCTAACTAATGAAAAACTGTTTTTT
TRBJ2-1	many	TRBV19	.	CASRTLGSYNEQFF	TGTGCCAGTAGAACCCTGGGCAGCTACAATGAGCAGTTCTTC
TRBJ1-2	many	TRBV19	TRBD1	CASSMPRTGNDGYTF	TGTGCCAGTAGTATGCCCCGGACAGGGAACGATGGCTACACCTTC
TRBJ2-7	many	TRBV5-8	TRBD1	CASSLEGTGGFEQYF	TGTGCCAGCAGCTTGGAAGGGACAGGGGGCTTCGAGCAGTACTTC
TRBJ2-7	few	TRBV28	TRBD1	CASSPGTATYEQYF	TGTGCCAGCAGTCCAGGGACAGCGACCTACGAGCAGTACTTC
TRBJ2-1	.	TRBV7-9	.	CSVEARKGALFF	TGCAGCGTTGAAGCTCGGAAAGGGGCTCTGTTCTTC